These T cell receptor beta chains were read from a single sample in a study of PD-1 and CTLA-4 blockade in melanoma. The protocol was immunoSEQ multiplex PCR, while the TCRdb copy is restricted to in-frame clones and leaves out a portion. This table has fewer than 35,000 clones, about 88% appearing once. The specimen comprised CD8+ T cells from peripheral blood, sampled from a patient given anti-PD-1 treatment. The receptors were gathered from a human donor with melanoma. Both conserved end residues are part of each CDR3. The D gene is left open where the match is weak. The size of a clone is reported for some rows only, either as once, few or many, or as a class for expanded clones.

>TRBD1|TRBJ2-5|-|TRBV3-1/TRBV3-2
TGTGCCAGCAGCCAAGAAAGGGACAGGGGGCGGGAGACCCAGTACTTC
CASSQERDRGRETQYF
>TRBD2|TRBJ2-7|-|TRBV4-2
TGTGCCAGCAGCCAAGAAAGCGGGGGTTCCTCCTACGAGCAGTACTTC
CASSQESGGSSYEQYF
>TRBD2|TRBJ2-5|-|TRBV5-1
TGCGCCAGCAGCCCCGGGACTAGCGGGGGCCTGGCGGAGACCCAGTACTTC
CASSPGTSGGLAETQYF
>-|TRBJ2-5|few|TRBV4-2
TGTGCCAGCAGCCAAGAGATTAGGGGGGGCGAAGAGACCCAGTACTTC
CASSQEIRGGEETQYF
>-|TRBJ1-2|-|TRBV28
TGTGCCAGCAACGGGGGAGGTTATGGCTACACCTTC
CASNGGGYGYTF
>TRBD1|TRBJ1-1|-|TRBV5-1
TGCGCCAGCAGCCCTACAGGGGCGCTCTTAAATACTGAAGCTTTCTTT
CASSPTGALLNTEAFF
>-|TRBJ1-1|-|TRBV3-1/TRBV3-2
TGTGCCAGCAGCCCCCAACATGGGGCTTCTGAAGCTTTCTTT
CASSPQHGASEAFF
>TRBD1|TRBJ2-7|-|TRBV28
TGTGCCAGCACAGGGACAGGGTACTACGAGCAGTACTTC
CASTGTGYYEQYF
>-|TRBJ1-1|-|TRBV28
TGTGCCAGCAGTTTATACTCCGGGAGCACTGAAGCTTTCTTT
CASSLYSGSTEAFF
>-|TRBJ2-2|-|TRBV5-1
TGCGCCAGCAGCTTGGATTCGAACACCGGGGAGCTGTTTTTT
CASSLDSNTGELFF
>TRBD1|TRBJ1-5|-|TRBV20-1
TGCAGTGCTAGTTATCAAGAGGGGGCGTCGAGCAATCAGCCCCAGCATTTT
CSASYQEGASSNQPQHF
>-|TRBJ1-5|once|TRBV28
TGTGCCAGCAGTTTGCCAACCTCTAATCAGCCCCAGCATTTT
CASSLPTSNQPQHF
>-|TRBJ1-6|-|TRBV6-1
TGTGCCAGCAGTGATCGGGACCCGGCTTCACCCCTCCACTTT
CASSDRDPASPLHF
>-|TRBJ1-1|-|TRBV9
TGTGCCAGCAGCGTAGTTTCGCGGGGCTTGAACACTGAAGCTTTCTTT
CASSVVSRGLNTEAFF
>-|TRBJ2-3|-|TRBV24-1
TGTGCCACCAGTGATTTTATGGGGGAACGGAGCACAGATACGCAGTATTTT
CATSDFMGERSTDTQYF
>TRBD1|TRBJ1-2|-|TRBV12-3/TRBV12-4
TGTGCCAGCAGTTTACTGACAGGGGATGGCTACACCTTC
CASSLLTGDGYTF
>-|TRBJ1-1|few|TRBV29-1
TGCAGCGTTGAAGATTTCGAGGGTGAAGCTTTCTTT
CSVEDFEGEAFF
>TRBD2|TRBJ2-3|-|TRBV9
TGTGCCAGCAGCGCCCAAAGCGGGGGGGCGGCAGATACGCAGTATTTT
CASSAQSGGAADTQYF
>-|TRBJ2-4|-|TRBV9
TGTGCCAGCAGCGTACGGGGGGCGGCCAAAAACATTCAGTACTTC
CASSVRGAAKNIQYF
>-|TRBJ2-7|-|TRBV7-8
TGTGCCAGCAGCTTAGCTCTTCCCGAGCAGTACTTC
CASSLALPEQYF
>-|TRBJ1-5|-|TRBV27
TGTGCCAGCAGTCTTCTTCCCCCCTCCCTCAATCAGCCCCAGCATTTT
CASSLLPPSLNQPQHF
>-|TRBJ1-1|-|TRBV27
TGTGCCAGCAGTTTATATCGGGGTGGGAGCACTGAAGCTTTCTTT
CASSLYRGGSTEAFF
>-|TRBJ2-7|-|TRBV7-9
TGTGCCACTGCTTCGGAATACGAGCAGTACTTC
CATASEYEQYF
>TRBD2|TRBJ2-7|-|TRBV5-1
TGCGCCAGCAGCCGTGGGACTAGCGGTTCCTACGAGCAGTACTTC
CASSRGTSGSYEQYF
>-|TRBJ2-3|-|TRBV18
TGTGCCAGCTCACCACCGAGCCTGCGCACAGATACGCAGTATTTT
CASSPPSLRTDTQYF
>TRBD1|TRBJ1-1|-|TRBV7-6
TGTGCCAGCAGCTTAGCGAAGTCTACAGGGACAGGGTCGGGCACTGAAGCTTTCTTT
CASSLAKSTGTGSGTEAFF
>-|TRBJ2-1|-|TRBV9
TGTGCCAGCAGCGGGGCGGCGCAGTTCTTC
CASSGAAQFF
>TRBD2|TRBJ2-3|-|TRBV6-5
TGTGCCAGCAGTCTTCAACGCGGGGGGCCAGATACGCAGTATTTT
CASSLQRGGPDTQYF
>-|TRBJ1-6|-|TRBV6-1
TGTGCCAGCAGTGAAGAACCTTCCTATAATTCACCCCTCCACTTT
CASSEEPSYNSPLHF
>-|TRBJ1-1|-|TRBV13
TGTGCCAGCAGCACCCGGACCCGGACGAACACTGAAGCTTTCTTT
CASSTRTRTNTEAFF
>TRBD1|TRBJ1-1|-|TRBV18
TGTGCCAGCTCCAGGGACAGGGACACTGAAGCTTTCTTT
CASSRDRDTEAFF
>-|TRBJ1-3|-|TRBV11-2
TGTGCCAGCAGCTCCCCGCTCGGGGGAAACACCATATATTTT
CASSSPLGGNTIYF
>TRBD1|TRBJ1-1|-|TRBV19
TGTGCCAGTAGTACCCCAAGGGGGCGAGGGACTGAAGCTTTCTTT
CASSTPRGRGTEAFF
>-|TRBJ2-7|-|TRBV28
TGTGCCAGCAGTTTAGCATCCCCCGAGCAGTACTTC
CASSLASPEQYF
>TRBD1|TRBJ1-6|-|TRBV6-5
TGTGCCAGCAGGGGGACAGGGATGGCACCCCTCCACTTT
CASRGTGMAPLHF